One TCR beta chain is described in this entry. Its matching antigen is unknown. TCRdb's copy holds only in-frame clones and misses some; the assay was immunoSEQ multiplex PCR. Among roughly 150,000 clones listed, around 88% were seen once. The data are from a study of T cell responses to AZD1222 COVID-19 vaccine. Second-dose groups at about 4 or about 12 weeks were pooled. Study-wide results and caveats: The study found vaccine-associated CD4 TCRs spanning spike, dominant at 160-218 and 743-854. Sampling that yielded the repertoires occurred only after the peak T cell response. Females outnumbered males among donors, who were mostly white British; clonal diversity was possibly underestimated.

Germline assignment: CDR1 MGHRA and CDR2 YSYEKL. The length of the CDR3 is 20 residues. V was clipped by 0 bases and J by 0 bases; unmatched bases: 12. This chain links TRBV4-1 with TRBJ2-7; 12 nucleotides agree with TRBD2. The sequenced sample was peripheral blood, obtained 28 days after the second AZD1222 dose. The source of this sequence is an adult who received the AZD1222 COVID-19 vaccine. The CDR3 DNA is TGCGCCAGCAGCCAAGATTACCCAACTAGCGGGGGGACGAGCTCCTACGAGCAGTACTTC. This gives the protein CASSQDYPTSGGTSSYEQYF.